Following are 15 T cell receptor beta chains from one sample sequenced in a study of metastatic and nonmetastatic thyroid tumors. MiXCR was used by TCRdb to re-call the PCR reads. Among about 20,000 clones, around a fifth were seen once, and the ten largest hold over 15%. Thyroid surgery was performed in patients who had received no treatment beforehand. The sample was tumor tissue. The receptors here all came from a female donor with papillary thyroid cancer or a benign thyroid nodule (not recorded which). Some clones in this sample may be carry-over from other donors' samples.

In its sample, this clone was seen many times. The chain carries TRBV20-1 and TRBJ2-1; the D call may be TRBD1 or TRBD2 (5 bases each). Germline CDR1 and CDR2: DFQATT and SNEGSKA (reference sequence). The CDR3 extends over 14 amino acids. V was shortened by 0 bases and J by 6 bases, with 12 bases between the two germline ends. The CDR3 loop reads CSARELGGPNEQFF. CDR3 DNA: TGCAGTGCTAGAGAACTTGGGGGACCCAATGAGCAGTTCTTC.

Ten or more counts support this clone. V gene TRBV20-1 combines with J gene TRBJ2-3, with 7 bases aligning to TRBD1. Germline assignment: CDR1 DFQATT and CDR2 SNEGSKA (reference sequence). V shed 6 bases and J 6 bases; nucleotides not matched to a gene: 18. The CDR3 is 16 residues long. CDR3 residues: CSATGTAVRRRDTQYF. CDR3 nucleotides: TGCAGTGCCACCGGGACAGCCGTCCGGAGGAGGGATACGCAGTATTTT.

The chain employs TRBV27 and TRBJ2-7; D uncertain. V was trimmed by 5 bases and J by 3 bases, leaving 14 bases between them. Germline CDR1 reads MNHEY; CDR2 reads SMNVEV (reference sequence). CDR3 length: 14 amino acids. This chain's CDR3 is CASSPLVGGYEQYF. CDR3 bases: TGTGCCAGCAGTCCCCTAGTGGGCGGCTACGAGCAGTACTTC.

CDR3 residues: CASSFGSAEQFF. The DNA of the CDR3 is TGTGCCAGCAGCTTCGGCAGTGCTGAGCAGTTCTTC. The gene calls are TRBV13 and TRBJ2-1; D ambiguous. V was pared by 3 bases and J by 9 bases, with 9 bases between. CDR3 length: 12 residues. Germline V lookup: CDR1 PRHDT, CDR2 FYEKMQ (reference sequence).

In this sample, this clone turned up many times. The CDR3 spells CASRPGGLYGYTF. The CDR3 bases are TGTGCCAGCAGACCAGGGGGACTTTATGGCTACACCTTC. The chain combines TRBV28 with TRBJ1-2, with 7 nucleotides matching TRBD1. The CDR3 runs to 13 residues. V lost 6 bases to trimming and J lost 5 bases; unmatched junction nucleotides: 6. Germline CDR1 and CDR2: MDHEN and SYDVKM.

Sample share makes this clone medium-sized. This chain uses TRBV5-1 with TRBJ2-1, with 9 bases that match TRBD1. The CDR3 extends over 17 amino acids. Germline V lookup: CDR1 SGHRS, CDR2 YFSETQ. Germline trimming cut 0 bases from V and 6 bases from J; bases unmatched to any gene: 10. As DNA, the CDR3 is TGCGCCAGCAGCTTGGCTCAGGGACAGGGAAGGGGCAATGAGCAGTTCTTC. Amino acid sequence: CASSLAQGQGRGNEQFF.

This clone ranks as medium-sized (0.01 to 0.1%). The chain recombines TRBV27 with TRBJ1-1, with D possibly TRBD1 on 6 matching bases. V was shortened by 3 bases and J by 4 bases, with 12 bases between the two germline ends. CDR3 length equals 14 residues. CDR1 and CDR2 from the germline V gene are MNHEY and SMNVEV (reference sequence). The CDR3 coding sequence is TGTGCCAGCAGTTTGAAAACAGGGAGCACTGAAGCTTTCTTT. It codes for CASSLKTGSTEAFF.

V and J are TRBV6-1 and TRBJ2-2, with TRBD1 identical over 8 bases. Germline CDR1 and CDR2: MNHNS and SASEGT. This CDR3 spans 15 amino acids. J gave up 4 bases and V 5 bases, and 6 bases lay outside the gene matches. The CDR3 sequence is CASSSPRGLTGELFF. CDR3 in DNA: TGTGCCAGCAGTTCCCCCAGGGGGCTCACCGGGGAGCTGTTTTTT.

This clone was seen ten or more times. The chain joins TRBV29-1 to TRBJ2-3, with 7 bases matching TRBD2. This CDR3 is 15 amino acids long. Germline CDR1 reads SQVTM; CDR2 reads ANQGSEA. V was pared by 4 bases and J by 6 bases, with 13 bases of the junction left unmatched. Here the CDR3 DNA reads TGCAGCGTTGGGGGTCGGGGCGGGAGTATGGATACGCAGTATTTT. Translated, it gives CSVGGRGGSMDTQYF.

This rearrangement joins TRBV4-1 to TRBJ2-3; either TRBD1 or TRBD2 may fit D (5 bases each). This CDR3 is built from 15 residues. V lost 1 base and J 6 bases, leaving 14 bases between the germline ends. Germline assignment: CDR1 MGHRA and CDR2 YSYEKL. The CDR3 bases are TGCGCCAGCAGCCAAGTTCAAGGGACCTACGATACGCAGTATTTT. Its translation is CASSQVQGTYDTQYF.

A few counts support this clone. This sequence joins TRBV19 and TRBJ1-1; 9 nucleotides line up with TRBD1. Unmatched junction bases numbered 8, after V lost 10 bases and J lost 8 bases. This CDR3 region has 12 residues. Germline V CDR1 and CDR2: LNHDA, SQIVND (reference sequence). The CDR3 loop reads CATRTGEGEAFF. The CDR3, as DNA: TGTGCCACACGGACAGGGGAAGGGGAAGCTTTCTTT.

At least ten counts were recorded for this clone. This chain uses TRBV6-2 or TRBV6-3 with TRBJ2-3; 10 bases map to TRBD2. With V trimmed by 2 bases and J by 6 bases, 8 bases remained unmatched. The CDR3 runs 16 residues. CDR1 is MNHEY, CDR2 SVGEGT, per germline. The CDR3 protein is CASSYSGRAYRDTQYF. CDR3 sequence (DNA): TGTGCCAGCAGTTACAGCGGGAGGGCCTATAGGGATACGCAGTATTTT.

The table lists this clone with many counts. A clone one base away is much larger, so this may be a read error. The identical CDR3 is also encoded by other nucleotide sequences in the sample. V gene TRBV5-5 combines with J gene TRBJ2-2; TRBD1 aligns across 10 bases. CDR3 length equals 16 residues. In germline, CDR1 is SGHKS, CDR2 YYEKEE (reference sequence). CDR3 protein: CASSFSGTGVSGELFF. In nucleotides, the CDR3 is TGTGCCAGCAGCTTTAGCGGGACAGGGGTATCCGGGGAGCTGTTTTTC.

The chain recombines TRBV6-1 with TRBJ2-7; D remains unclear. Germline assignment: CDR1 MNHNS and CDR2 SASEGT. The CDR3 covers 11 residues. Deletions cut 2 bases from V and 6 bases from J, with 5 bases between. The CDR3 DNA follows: TGTGCCAGCAGTGAAACCCTCGAGCAGTACTTC. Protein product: CASSETLEQYF.

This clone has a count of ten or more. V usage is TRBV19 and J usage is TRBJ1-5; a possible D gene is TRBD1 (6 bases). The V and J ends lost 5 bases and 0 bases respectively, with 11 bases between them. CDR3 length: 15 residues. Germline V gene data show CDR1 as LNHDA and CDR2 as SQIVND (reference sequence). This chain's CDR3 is CASSAGHYSNQPQHF. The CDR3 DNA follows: TGTGCCAGTAGTGCGGGACATTATAGCAATCAGCCCCAGCATTTT.